Each of the 8 T cell receptor beta chains below was sequenced from the same sample in a study of naive and memory T cell subsets. An equimolar mix of two oligonucleotides served as the beta constant-region primer for TRBC1 and TRBC2. TCRdb re-called the UMI-ligation and nested PCR reads through MiXCR, storing one row per CDR3 protein. The sample has 120,000 to 150,000 distinct CDR3 sequences, over 15% seen once; the top ten hold just over 0.14%. Material: naive CD4+ T cells from blood. These receptors were collected from a human donor in good health.

This clonotype was picked up a small number of times. The chain joins TRBV28 to TRBJ2-1; 10 nucleotides align to TRBD2. This CDR3 region has 15 residues. V lost 2 bases, J lost 7 bases, and 5 bases stayed unmatched. In germline, CDR1 is MDHEN, CDR2 SYDVKM. CDR3 DNA: TGTGCCAGCAGTTTACCACTAGCGGGACAAAATGAGCAGTTCTTC. Translated: CASSLPLAGQNEQFF.

This clonotype was detected only a few times. V and J are TRBV7-9 and TRBJ1-5; maybe TRBD1 (5 bases). The germline gives CDR1 SEHNR, CDR2 FQNEAQ (reference sequence). V gave up 5 bases and J gave up 3 bases, with 11 bases separating them. This CDR3 contains 14 residues. The chain's CDR3 is CASSPSGANQPQHF. CDR3 bases: TGTGCCAGCAGCCCGAGCGGGGCCAATCAGCCCCAGCATTTT.

The sample holds a few counts of this clonotype. The V and J genes are TRBV5-8 and TRBJ1-4, with no clear D. V was clipped by 0 bases and J by 8 bases, with 8 bases between them. Looked up from germline, CDR1 is SGHTS and CDR2 is YDEGEE. There are 13 residues in the CDR3. In nucleotides, the CDR3 is TGTGCCAGCAGCTTGGTTCCCAGGGAAAAACTGTTTTTT. The encoded protein is CASSLVPREKLFF. Together with reference TRBV5-8 and TRBJ1-4, the CDR3 gives the full variable domain: EAGVTQSPTHLIKTRGQQATLRCSPISGHTSVYWYQQALGLGLQFLLWYDEGEERNRGNFPPRFSGRQFPNYSSELNVNALELEDSALYLCASSLVPREKLFFGSGTQLSVL.

This clonotype appeared once. Since a much larger clone is just one base distant, this may be a read error. The V and J genes are TRBV20-1 and TRBJ2-7; D uncertain. Germline loops: CDR1 DFQATT, CDR2 SNEGSKA (reference sequence). The CDR3 is 13 amino acids. The chain's CDR3 is CSASSQVGYAQYF. The CDR3 region has the DNA TGCAGCGCTAGTAGCCAGGTAGGCTACGCGCAGTACTTC.

The rearrangement joins TRBV2 to TRBJ1-2; D gene unclear. Germline V CDR1 and CDR2: SNHLY, FYNNEI. The V and J ends lost 0 bases and 3 bases respectively, with 23 bases between them. The CDR3 has 19 amino acids. The CDR3 bases are TGTGCCAGCAGTGAAGCGCTTTTAGTCCGGGCGCGGGTAGACTATGGCTACACCTTC. Its translation: CASSEALLVRARVDYGYTF. The variable domain in full, with the rest retrieved from reference TRBV2 and TRBJ1-2, is EPEVTQTPSHQVTQMGQEVILRCVPISNHLYFYWYRQILGQKVEFLVSFYNNEISEKSEIFDDQFSVERPDGSNFTLKIRSTKLEDSAMYFCASSEALLVRARVDYGYTFGSGTRLTVV.

The sample holds a few counts of this clonotype. The V and J genes are TRBV30 and TRBJ1-5; TRBD1 is a possible D gene (5 bases). This CDR3 region has 13 residues. V lost 2 bases to trimming and J lost 6 bases, with 11 bases between them. Per the germline V gene, CDR1 is GTSNPN and CDR2 is SVGIG (reference sequence). The CDR3 loop is CAWSRTGLQPQHF. In nucleotides, the CDR3 is TGTGCCTGGAGTCGGACGGGGCTTCAGCCCCAGCATTTT.

The DNA for the CDR3 is TGCAGCGTTGAAGAGGACAGGGTGTACGGGGAGCTGTTTTTT. Protein: CSVEEDRVYGELFF. The rearrangement joins TRBV29-1 to TRBJ2-2; the match to TRBD1 covers 8 bases. Trimming cost V 0 bases and J 7 bases; bases outside gene matches: 4. CDR3 length: 14 residues. CDR1 and CDR2 from the germline V gene are SQVTM and ANQGSEA.

This chain connects TRBV25-1 to TRBJ2-5, with 12 nucleotides matching TRBD2. Germline V lookup: CDR1 MGHDK, CDR2 SYGVNS. The CDR3 contains 16 residues. V trimming: 2 bases; J trimming: 3 bases; junction bases outside the gene matches: 4. The CDR3 reads CASSEMGLAGKETQYF. DNA of the CDR3: TGTGCCAGCAGTGAAATGGGACTAGCGGGTAAAGAGACCCAGTACTTC.